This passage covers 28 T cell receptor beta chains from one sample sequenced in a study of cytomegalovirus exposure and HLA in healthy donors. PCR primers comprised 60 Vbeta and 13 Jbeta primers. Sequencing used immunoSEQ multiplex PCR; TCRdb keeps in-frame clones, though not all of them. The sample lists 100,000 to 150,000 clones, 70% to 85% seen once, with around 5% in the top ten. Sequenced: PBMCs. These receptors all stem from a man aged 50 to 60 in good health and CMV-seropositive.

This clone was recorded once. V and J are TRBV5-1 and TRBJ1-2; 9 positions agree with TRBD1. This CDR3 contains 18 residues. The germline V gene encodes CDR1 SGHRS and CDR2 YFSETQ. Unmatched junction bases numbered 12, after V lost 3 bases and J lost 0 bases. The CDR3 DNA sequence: TGCGCCAGCAGCTCCCTCGGGACAGGGAACTTAGCTAACTATGGCTACACCTTC. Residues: CASSSLGTGNLANYGYTF. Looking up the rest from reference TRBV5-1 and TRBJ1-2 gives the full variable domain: KAGVTQTPRYLIKTRGQQVTLSCSPISGHRSVSWYQQTPGQGLQFLFEYFSETQRNKGNFPGRFSGRQFSNSRSEMNVSTLELGDSALYLCASSSLGTGNLANYGYTFGSGTRLTVV.

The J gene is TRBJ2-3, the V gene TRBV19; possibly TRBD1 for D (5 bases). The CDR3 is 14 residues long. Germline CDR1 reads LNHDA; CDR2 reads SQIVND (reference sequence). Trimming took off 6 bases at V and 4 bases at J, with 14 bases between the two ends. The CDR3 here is CASRQVGQADTQYF. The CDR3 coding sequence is TGTGCCAGTAGACAGGTGGGGCAGGCAGATACGCAGTATTTT.

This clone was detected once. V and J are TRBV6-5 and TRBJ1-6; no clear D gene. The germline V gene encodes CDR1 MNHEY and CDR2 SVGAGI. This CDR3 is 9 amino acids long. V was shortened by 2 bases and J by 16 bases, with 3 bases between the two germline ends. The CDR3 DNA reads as TGTGCCAGCAGTTACCCTCTCCACTTT. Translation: CASSYPLHF.

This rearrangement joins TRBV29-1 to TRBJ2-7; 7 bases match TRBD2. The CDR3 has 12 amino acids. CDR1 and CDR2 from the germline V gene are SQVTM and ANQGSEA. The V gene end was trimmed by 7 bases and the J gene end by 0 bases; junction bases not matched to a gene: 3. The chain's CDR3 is CSAAGDSYEQYF. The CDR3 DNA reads TGCAGCGCGGCGGGGGACTCCTACGAGCAGTACTTC.

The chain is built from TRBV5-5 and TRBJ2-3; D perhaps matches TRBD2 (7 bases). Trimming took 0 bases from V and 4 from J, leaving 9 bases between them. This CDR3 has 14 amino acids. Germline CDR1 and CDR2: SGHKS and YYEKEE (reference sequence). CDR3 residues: CASSLGGGADTQYF. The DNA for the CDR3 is TGTGCCAGCAGCTTGGGAGGGGGGGCAGATACGCAGTATTTT.

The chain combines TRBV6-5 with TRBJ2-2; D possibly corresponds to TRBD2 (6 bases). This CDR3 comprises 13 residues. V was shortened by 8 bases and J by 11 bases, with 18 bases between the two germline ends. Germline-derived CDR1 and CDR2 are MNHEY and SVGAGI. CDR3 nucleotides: TGTGCCAGCCGGGGGACTCGCCGTGCCGAGCTGTTTTTT. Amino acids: CASRGTRRAELFF.

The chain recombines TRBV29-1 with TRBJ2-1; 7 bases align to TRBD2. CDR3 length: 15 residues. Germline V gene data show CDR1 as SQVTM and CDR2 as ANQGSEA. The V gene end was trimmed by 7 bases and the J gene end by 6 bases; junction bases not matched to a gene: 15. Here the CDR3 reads CSGRSGEALSNEQFF. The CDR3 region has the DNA TGCAGCGGGCGAAGCGGGGAGGCCTTATCCAATGAGCAGTTCTTC.

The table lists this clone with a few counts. CDR3 amino acids: CAWSVGAGAGNEQFF. The CDR3 nucleotides are TGTGCCTGGAGTGTGGGAGCGGGAGCCGGCAATGAGCAGTTCTTC. This sequence joins TRBV30 and TRBJ2-1; 8 bases align to TRBD2. Trimming cost V 0 bases and J 6 bases; bases outside gene matches: 7. CDR1 and CDR2 (germline): GTSNPN, SVGIG (reference sequence). There are 15 residues in the CDR3.

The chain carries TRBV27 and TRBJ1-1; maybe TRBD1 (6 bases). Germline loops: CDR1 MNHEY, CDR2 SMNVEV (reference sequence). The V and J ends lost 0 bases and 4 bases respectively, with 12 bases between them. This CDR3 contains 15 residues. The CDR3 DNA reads TGTGCCAGCAGTTTATCACACAGGGATGGCACTGAAGCTTTCTTT. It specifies CASSLSHRDGTEAFF.

CDR3: CASSLYTGVNEKLFF. The CDR3 DNA follows: TGCGCCAGCAGCCTATATACGGGAGTAAATGAAAAACTGTTTTTT. The chain carries TRBV4-3 and TRBJ1-4; D gene unclear. Trimming shortened V by 4 bases and J by 5 bases, and 14 bases separated the two germline ends. The CDR3 totals 15 residues. The germline gives CDR1 LGHNA, CDR2 YSLEER.

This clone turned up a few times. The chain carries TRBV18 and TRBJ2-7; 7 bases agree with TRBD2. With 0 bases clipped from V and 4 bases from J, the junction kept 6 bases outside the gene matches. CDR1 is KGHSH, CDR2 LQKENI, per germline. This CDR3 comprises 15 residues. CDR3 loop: CASSPPAGATYEQYF. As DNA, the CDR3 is TGTGCCAGCTCACCACCGGCGGGAGCGACATACGAGCAGTACTTC.

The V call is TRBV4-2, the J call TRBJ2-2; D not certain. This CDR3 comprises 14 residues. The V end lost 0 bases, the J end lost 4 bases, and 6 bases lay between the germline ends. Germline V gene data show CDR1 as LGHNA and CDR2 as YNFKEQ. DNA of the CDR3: TGTGCCAGCAGCCAAGAATTCCGCACCGGGGAGCTGTTTTTT. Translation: CASSQEFRTGELFF.

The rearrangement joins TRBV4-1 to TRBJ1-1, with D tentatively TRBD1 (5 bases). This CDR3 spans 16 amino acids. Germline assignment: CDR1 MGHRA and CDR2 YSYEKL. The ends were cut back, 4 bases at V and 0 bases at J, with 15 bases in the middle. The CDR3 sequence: CASSRVRGGMNTEAFF. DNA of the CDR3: TGCGCCAGCAGCCGCGTAAGGGGTGGGATGAACACTGAAGCTTTCTTT.

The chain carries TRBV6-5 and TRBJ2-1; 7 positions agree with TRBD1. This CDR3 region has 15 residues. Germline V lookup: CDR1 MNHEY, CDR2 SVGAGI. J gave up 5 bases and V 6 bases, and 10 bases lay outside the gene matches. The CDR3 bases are TGTGCCAGCAGGGCACACAGGGGAAAGGACAATGAGCAGTTCTTC. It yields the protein CASRAHRGKDNEQFF.

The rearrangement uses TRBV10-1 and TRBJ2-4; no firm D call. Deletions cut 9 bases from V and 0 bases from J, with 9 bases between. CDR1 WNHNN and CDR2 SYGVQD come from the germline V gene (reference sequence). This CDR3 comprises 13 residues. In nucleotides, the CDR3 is TGCGCCAGTAGCTCGTTAGCCAAAAACATTCAGTACTTC. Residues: CASSSLAKNIQYF.

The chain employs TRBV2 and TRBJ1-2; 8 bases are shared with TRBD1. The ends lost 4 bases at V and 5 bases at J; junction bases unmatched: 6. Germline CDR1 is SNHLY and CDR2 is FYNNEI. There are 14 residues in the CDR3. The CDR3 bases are TGTGCCAGCAGTGCCGGACAGGGCTTTTATGGCTACACCTTC. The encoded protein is CASSAGQGFYGYTF.

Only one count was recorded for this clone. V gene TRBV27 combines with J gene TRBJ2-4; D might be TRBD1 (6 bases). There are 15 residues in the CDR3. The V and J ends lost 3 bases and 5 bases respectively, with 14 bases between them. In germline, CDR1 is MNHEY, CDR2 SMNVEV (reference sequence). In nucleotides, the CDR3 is TGTGCCAGCAGTTTCCAGGGACAATACCAAAACATTCAGTACTTC. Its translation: CASSFQGQYQNIQYF.

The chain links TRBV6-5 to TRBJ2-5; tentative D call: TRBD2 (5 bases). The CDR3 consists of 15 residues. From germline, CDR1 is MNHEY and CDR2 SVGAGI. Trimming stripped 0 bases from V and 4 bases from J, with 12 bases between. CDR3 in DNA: TGTGCCAGCAGTTACTCGAACGGGGTTGGAGAGACCCAGTACTTC. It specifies CASSYSNGVGETQYF.

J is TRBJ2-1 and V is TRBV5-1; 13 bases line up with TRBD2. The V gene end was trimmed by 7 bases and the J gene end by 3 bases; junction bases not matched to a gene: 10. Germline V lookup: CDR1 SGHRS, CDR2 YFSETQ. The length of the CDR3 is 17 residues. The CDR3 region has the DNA TGCGCCAGCGCCCGACTAGCGGGGGGAGTTGTCTACAATGAGCAGTTCTTC. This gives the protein CASARLAGGVVYNEQFF.

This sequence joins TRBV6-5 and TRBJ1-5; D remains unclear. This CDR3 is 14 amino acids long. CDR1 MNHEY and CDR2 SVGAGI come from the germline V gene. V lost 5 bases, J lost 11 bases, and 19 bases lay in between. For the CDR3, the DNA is TGTGCCAGCAGTCGGGGAGGGCTTGAAAAGACCCAGCATTTT. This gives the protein CASSRGGLEKTQHF.

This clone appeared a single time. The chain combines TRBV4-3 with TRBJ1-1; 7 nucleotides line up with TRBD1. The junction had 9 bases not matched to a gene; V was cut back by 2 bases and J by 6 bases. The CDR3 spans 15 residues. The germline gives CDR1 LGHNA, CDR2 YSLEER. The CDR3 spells CASSQPGRGSAEAFF. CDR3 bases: TGCGCCAGCAGCCAACCCGGCAGGGGGTCCGCTGAAGCTTTCTTT.

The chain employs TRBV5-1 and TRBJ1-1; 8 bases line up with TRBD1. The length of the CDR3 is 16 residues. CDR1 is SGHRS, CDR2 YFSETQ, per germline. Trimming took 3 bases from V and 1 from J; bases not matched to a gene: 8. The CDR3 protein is CASSSRAGTGNTEAFF. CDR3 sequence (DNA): TGCGCCAGCAGCTCGAGAGCCGGGACAGGGAACACTGAAGCTTTCTTT.

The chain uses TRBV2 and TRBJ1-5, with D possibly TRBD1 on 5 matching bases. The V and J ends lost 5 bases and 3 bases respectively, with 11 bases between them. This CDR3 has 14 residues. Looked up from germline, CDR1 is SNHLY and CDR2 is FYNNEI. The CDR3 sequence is CASSQGPFNQPQHF. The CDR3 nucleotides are TGTGCCAGCAGTCAGGGCCCGTTCAATCAGCCCCAGCATTTT. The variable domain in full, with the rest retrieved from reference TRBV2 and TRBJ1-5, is EPEVTQTPSHQVTQMGQEVILRCVPISNHLYFYWYRQILGQKVEFLVSFYNNEISEKSEIFDDQFSVERPDGSNFTLKIRSTKLEDSAMYFCASSQGPFNQPQHFGDGTRLSIL.

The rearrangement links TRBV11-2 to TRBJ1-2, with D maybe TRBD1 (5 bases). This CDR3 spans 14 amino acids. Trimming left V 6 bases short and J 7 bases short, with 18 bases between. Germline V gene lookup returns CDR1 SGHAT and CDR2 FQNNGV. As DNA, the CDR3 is TGTGCCAGCAGAGAGGCTTCAAGGGGCGCTGGCTACACCTTC. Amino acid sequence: CASREASRGAGYTF.

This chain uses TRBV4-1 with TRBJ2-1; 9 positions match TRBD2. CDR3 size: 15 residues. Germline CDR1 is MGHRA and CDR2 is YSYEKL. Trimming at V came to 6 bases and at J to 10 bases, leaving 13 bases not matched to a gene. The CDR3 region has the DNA TGCGCCAGCAGTTCGACTAGCGGAGCCTACGGGGAGCAGTTCTTC. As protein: CASSSTSGAYGEQFF.

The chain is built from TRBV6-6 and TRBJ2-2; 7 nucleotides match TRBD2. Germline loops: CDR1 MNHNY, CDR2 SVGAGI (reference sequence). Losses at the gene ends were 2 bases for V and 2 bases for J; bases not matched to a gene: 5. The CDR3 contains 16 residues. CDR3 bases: TGTGCCAGCAGTTACGCCGCTAGCGGAAACACCGGGGAGCTGTTTTTT. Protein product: CASSYAASGNTGELFF.

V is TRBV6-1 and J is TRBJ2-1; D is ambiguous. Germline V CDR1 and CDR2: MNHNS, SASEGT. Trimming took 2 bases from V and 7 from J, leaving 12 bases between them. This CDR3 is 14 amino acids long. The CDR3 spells CASSERLLRNEQFF. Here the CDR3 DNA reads TGTGCCAGCAGTGAACGACTTTTGAGGAATGAGCAGTTCTTC.

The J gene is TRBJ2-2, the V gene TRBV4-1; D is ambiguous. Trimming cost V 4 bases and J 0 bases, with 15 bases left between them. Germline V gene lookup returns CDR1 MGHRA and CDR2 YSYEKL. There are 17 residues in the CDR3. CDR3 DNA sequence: TGCGCCAGCAGCCGGCTTTTGGAGCTGACGAACACCGGGGAGCTGTTTTTT. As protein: CASSRLLELTNTGELFF.